This T cell receptor (beta chain) derives from a study of cytomegalovirus exposure and HLA in healthy donors. General observations from the study: In a later analysis, HLA-associated TCR beta chains were more clonally expanded than equally common others. Later analysis suggested links between common viral pathogens and several top significant clusters. Analysis performed later found 16,951 TCR beta sequences associated with HLA alleles at 0.05 false discovery rate.

The study ran its PCR with 60 Vbeta and 13 Jbeta primers. Sequencing was performed with immunoSEQ multiplex PCR; in TCRdb, only in-frame clones are kept and a portion is missing. The table records under 200,000 clones, over 75% of them present only once. This CDR3 contains 15 residues. V lost 1 base to trimming and J lost 6 bases, with 14 bases between them. From germline, CDR1 is SGHRS and CDR2 YFSETQ. Points on this clone: Antigen unknown.

The rearrangement links TRBV5-1 to TRBJ2-1; maybe TRBD2 (6 bases). The receptor's source is a woman in her forties or fifties in good health and CMV-seropositive. The source material was PBMCs. DNA for the CDR3: TGCGCCAGCAGCTTGATACCGGGACTTCTCAATGAGCAGTTCTTC. Amino acids: CASSLIPGLLNEQFF.